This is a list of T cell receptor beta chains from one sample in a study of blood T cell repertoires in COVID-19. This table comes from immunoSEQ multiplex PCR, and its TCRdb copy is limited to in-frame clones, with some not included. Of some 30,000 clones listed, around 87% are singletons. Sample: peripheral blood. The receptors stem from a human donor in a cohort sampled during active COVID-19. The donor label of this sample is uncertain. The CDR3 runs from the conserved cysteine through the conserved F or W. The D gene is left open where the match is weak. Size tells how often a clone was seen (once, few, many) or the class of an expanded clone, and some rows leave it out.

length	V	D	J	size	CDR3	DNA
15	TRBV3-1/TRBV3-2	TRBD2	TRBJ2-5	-	CASSRTSGARETQYF	TGTGCCAGCAGCCGGACTAGCGGGGCCAGGGAGACCCAGTACTTC
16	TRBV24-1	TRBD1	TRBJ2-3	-	CATSDSGTGKTDTQYF	TGTGCCACCAGTGATTCCGGGACAGGGAAGACAGATACGCAGTATTTT
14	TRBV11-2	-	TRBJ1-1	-	CASSLDMADTEAFF	TGTGCCAGCAGCTTAGATATGGCGGACACTGAAGCTTTCTTT
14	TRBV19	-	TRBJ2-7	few	CASNQVGAKNEQYF	TGTGCCAGTAATCAGGTGGGAGCAAAAAACGAGCAGTACTTC
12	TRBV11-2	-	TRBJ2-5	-	CASSLGVEGQYF	TGTGCCAGCAGCTTAGGGGTCGAGGGCCAGTACTTC
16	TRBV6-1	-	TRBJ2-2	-	CASSDPFRGPTGELFF	TGTGCCAGCAGTGACCCTTTCAGGGGCCCTACCGGGGAGCTGTTTTTT
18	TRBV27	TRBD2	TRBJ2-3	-	CASRIGWGSGRSTDTQYF	TGTGCCAGCAGAATCGGTTGGGGTAGCGGGAGGTCCACAGATACGCAGTATTTT
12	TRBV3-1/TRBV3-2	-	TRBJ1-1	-	CASSQDLRGAFF	TGTGCCAGCAGCCAAGACCTCCGGGGAGCTTTCTTT
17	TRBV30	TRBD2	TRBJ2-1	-	CAWSETGLAGTYNEQFF	TGTGCCTGGAGTGAAACTGGACTAGCGGGAACCTACAATGAGCAGTTCTTC
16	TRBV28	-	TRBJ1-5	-	CASSSPDKPSNQPQHF	TGTGCCAGCAGTTCGCCCGACAAACCTAGCAATCAGCCCCAGCATTTT
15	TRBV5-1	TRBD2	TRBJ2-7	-	CASSSVAGGVFEQYF	TGCGCCAGCAGCTCCGTCGCGGGAGGGGTTTTCGAGCAGTACTTC
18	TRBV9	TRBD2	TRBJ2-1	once	CASSVRGDAGGPNNEQFF	TGTGCCAGCAGCGTAAGGGGGGATGCGGGAGGGCCAAACAATGAGCAGTTCTTC
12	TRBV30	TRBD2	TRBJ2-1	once	CAWQSSGIRWFF	TGTGCCTGGCAATCGAGCGGGATTAGGTGGTTCTTC
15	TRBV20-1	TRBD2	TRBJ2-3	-	CSASLLAGDTDTQYF	TGCAGTGCTAGTCTGCTAGCGGGGGACACAGATACGCAGTATTTT
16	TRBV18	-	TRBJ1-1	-	CASSIWEATGNTEAFF	TGTGCCAGCTCCATCTGGGAGGCGACCGGGAACACTGAAGCTTTCTTT
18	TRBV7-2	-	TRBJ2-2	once	CASSLEALAPLNTGELFF	TGTGCCAGCAGCTTGGAGGCCCTAGCCCCCCTGAACACCGGGGAGCTGTTTTTT
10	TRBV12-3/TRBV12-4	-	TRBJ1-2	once	CASSLYGYTF	TGTGCCAGCAGTCTCTATGGCTACACCTTC
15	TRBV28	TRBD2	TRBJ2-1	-	CASTLGLADYNEQFF	TGTGCCAGCACACTGGGACTAGCGGATTACAATGAGCAGTTCTTC
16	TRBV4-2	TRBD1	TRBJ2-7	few	CASSLLTGQGGYEQYF	TGTGCCAGCAGCCTCCTAACGGGACAGGGGGGCTACGAGCAGTACTTC
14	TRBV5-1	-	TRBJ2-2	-	CAGSSDPNTGELFF	TGCGCCGGATCTAGCGACCCGAACACCGGGGAGCTGTTTTTT
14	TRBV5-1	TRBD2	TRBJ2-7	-	CASSSVAGSYEQYF	TGCGCCAGCAGCTCAGTAGCGGGGTCCTACGAGCAGTACTTC
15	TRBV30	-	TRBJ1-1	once	CAWTKTVNRNTEAFF	TGTGCCTGGACCAAGACCGTTAACAGGAACACTGAAGCTTTCTTT
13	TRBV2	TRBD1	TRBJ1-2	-	CASRPSTGYGYTF	TGTGCCAGCAGGCCGTCGACAGGGTATGGCTACACCTTC
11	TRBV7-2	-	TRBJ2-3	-	CASSPVDTQYF	TGTGCCAGCAGCCCCGTGGATACGCAGTATTTT
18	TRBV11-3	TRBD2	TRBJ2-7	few	CASSLNYTGTSGLYEQYF	TGTGCCAGCAGCTTAAACTATACCGGGACTAGCGGCCTCTACGAGCAGTACTTC
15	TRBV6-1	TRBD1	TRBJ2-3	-	CASSDRQGGTDTQYF	TGTGCCAGCAGTGATCGACAGGGCGGCACAGATACGCAGTATTTT
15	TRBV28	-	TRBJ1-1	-	CASSPLPGVVTEAFF	TGTGCCAGCAGTCCCTTGCCGGGGGTGGTGACTGAAGCTTTCTTT
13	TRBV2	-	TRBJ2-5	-	CASSEVRQETQYF	TGTGCCAGCAGTGAAGTTCGGCAAGAGACCCAGTACTTC
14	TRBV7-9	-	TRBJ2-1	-	CASSLSGGYNEQFF	TGTGCCAGCAGCTTATCAGGCGGGTACAATGAGCAGTTCTTC
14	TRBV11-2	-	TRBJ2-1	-	CASSSDFSYNEQFF	TGTGCCAGCAGCTCGGACTTCTCCTACAATGAGCAGTTCTTC
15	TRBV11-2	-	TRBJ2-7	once	CASSLDRESLREQYF	TGTGCCAGCAGCTTAGACCGGGAATCCCTACGTGAGCAGTACTTC
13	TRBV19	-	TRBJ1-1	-	CASTQWGGTEAFF	TGTGCCAGTACCCAATGGGGGGGCACTGAAGCTTTCTTT
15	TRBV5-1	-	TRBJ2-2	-	CASRPDGTNTGELFF	TGCGCCAGCCGTCCGGACGGGACGAACACCGGGGAGCTGTTTTTT
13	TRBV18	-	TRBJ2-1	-	CASSSSVINEQFF	TGTGCCAGCTCAAGTTCGGTTATAAATGAGCAGTTCTTC
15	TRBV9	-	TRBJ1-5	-	CASSEMGGEDQPQHF	TGTGCCAGCAGTGAGATGGGGGGAGAGGATCAGCCCCAGCATTTT